This TCR beta chain was documented in a study of T cells after yellow fever vaccination. CDR3 length: 15 amino acids. V was shortened by 1 base and J by 0 bases, with 7 bases between the two germline ends. Germline V gives CDR1 SGHVS, CDR2 FNYEAQ. TCRdb re-called the 5' RACE reads with MiXCR, one entry per CDR3 protein. This sample has some 420,000 distinct CDR3 sequences, with 18% found just once. This clonotype was observed at least ten times. The chain uses TRBV7-6 and TRBJ1-3; D not certain. The sample consisted of PBMCs, taken before the yellow fever booster vaccination. The TCR was taken from a man aged 18-30 years who received the YFV17D yellow fever vaccine. The CDR3 DNA sequence: TGTGCCAGCAGCTTAGGATCCCGCTCTGGAAACACCATATATTTT. Translated, it gives CASSLGSRSGNTIYF.